The entry below gives a single TCR beta chain sequence along with its context. Using a J-beta primer mix together with a sample-barcoded 5' primer, a second PCR was run for about 6 to 12 cycles. MiXCR, applied by TCRdb to the 5' RACE reads, yields one record per CDR3 protein. This table holds over 1.5 million distinct CDR3 sequences, roughly 49% found once. The sample originates from a study of blood T cells in healthy people across ages. CDR3 length equals 12 residues. V lost 4 bases and J lost 3, with 9 bases in between. Germline V gene lookup returns CDR1 SQVTM and CDR2 ANQGSEA. The sequenced sample was blood. The chain couples TRBV29-1 to TRBJ1-2; D gene unclear. The origin of this receptor is a woman in her 40s in good health. Written as DNA, the CDR3 is TGCAGCGTTGGGAGGGTACACTATGGCTACACCTTC. This codes for CSVGRVHYGYTF.